This T cell receptor (beta chain) was documented in a study of blood T cell repertoires in COVID-19. This clone was observed a single time. Sequencing was performed with immunoSEQ multiplex PCR; in TCRdb, only in-frame clones are kept and a portion is missing. The table records 200,000 to 250,000 clones, about 88% of them present only once. V was shortened by 2 bases and J by 4 bases, with 2 bases between the two germline ends. The CDR3 is made up of 11 amino acids. The receptor was derived from a woman in her forties with acute or convalescent COVID-19. Sequenced sample: peripheral blood. V usage is TRBV12-3 or TRBV12-4 and J usage is TRBJ1-1; D is uncertain. This CDR3 reads CASSLRTEAFF. The CDR3 nucleotides are TGTGCCAGCAGTTTACGCACTGAAGCTTTCTTT.